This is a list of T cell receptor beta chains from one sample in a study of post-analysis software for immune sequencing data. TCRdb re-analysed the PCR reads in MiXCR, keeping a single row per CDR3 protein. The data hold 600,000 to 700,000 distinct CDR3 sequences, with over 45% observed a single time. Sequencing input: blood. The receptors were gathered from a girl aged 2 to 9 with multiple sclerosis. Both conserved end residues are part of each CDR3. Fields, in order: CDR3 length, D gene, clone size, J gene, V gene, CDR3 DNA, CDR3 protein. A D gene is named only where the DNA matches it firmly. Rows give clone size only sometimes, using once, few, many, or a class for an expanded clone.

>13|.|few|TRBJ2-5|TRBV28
TGTGCCAGCAGTTTTTCAGGGTCAGAGACCCAGTACTTC
CASSFSGSETQYF
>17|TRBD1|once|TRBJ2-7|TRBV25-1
TGTGCCAGCAGTGAAAACGCCCCCGGGACAGCAATCTACGAGCAGTACTTC
CASSENAPGTAIYEQYF
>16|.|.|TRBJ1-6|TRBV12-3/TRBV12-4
TGTGCCAGCAGTTTTCGGCCCGGGGGGTATAATTCACCCCTCCACTTT
CASSFRPGGYNSPLHF
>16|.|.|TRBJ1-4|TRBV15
TGTGCCACCAGCAGAGTGCTGTTGCCCACTAATGAAAAACTGTTTTTT
CATSRVLLPTNEKLFF
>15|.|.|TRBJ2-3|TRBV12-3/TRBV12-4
TGTGCCAGCAGTTTAAGTCAGGGGGGCGCAGATACGCAGTATTTT
CASSLSQGGADTQYF
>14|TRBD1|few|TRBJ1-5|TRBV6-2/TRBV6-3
TGTGCCAGCACCCAGGGGGCTTACGAACAGCCCCAGCATTTT
CASTQGAYEQPQHF
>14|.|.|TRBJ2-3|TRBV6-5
TGTGCCAGCAGTGGAGGAGGGGATGAAGATACGCAGTATTTT
CASSGGGDEDTQYF
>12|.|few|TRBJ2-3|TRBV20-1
TGCAGTGCCCCTCCAAACACAGATACGCAGTATTTT
CSAPPNTDTQYF
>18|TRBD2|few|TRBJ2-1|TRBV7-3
TGTGCCAGCAGCTTCGACGGACTAGCGGGGGGAGCCTACAATGAGCAGTTCTTC
CASSFDGLAGGAYNEQFF
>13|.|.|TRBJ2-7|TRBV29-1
TGCAGCGTTGAAGAAGGGAGAACCTACGAGCAGTACTTC
CSVEEGRTYEQYF
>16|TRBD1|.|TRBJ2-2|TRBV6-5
TGTGCCAGCAGTTACCCGGGACAGGGTTCCATCGGGGAGCTGTTTTTT
CASSYPGQGSIGELFF
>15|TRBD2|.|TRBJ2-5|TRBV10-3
TGTGCCATCAGCCAACTAGCGGGAGACCAAGAGACCCAGTACTTC
CAISQLAGDQETQYF
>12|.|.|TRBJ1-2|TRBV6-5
TGTGCCAGCAAGGAGGGTCATAATGGCTACACCTTC
CASKEGHNGYTF
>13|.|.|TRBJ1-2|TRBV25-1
TGTGCCAGATCCTCACGGGGCCGGGAAGGCTACACCTTC
CARSSRGREGYTF
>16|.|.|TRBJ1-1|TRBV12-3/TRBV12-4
TGTGCCAGCAGTTTATCATGGGATTTATTAAGCACTGAAGCTTTCTTT
CASSLSWDLLSTEAFF
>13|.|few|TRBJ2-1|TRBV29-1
TGCAGCGTTGGGTACCTAGGGCACAATGAGCAGTTCTTC
CSVGYLGHNEQFF
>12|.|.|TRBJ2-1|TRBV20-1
TGCAGTGCTCTAGGGACCACCAATGAGCAGTTCTTC
CSALGTTNEQFF
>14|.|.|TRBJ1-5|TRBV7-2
TGTGCCAGCAGCACCGGACAGCCTAATCAGCCCCAGCATTTT
CASSTGQPNQPQHF
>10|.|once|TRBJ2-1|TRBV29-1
TGCAGCGTCGGGTGGAATGAGCAGTTCTTC
CSVGWNEQFF
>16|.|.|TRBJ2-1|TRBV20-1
TGCAGTGCTAATAGCCGCAGCCTGAGCCCGTACAATGAGCAGTTCTTC
CSANSRSLSPYNEQFF
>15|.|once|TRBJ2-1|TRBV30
TGTGCCTGGAGTGAGACGAATGCAAGGTACAATGAGCAGTTCTTC
CAWSETNARYNEQFF
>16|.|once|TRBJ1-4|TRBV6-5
TGTGCCAGCAGTTACTCGGTGGTCACAACTAATGAAAAACTGTTTTTT
CASSYSVVTTNEKLFF
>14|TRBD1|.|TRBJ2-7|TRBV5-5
TGTGCCAGCAGCTACCAGACAGGGGATTACGAGCAGTACTTC
CASSYQTGDYEQYF
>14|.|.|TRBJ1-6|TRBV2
TGTGCCAGCAGTGAATGGGCTAGTAATTCACCCCTCCACTTT
CASSEWASNSPLHF
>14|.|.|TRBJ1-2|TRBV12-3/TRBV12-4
TGTGCCAGCAGTTTATCCGACACCAACTATGGCTACACCTTC
CASSLSDTNYGYTF
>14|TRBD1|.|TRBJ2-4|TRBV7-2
TGTGCCAGCAGCTCACAGACAGGGCAAAACATTCAGTACTTC
CASSSQTGQNIQYF
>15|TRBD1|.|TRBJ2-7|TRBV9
TGTGCCAGCAGCCCCGAGGGGGACAGACCATACGAGCAGTACTTC
CASSPEGDRPYEQYF
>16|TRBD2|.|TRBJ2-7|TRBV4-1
TGCGCCAGCAGCCAAGTCTCAGCGGGGGTCGGGTACGAGCAGTACTTC
CASSQVSAGVGYEQYF
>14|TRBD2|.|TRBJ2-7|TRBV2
TGTGCCAGCAGTGAGGCTAGCGGGGACTACGAGCAGTACTTC
CASSEASGDYEQYF
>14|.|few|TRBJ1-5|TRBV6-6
TGTGCCAGCAGTTACGGTAGTAGCAATCAGCCCCAGCATTTT
CASSYGSSNQPQHF
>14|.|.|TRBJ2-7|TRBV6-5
TGTGCCAGCAGAACGGACAGAGAATCCTACGAGCAGTACTTC
CASRTDRESYEQYF
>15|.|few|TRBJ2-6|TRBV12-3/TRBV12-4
TGTGCCAGCAGTTTAGGGGCGCCGGGGGCCAACGTCCTGACTTTC
CASSLGAPGANVLTF
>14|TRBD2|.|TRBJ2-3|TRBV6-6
TGTGCCAGCAGTTCGGGCGGGGGGGCCTATACGCAGTATTTT
CASSSGGGAYTQYF
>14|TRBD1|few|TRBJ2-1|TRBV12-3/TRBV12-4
TGTGCCAGCAGTTGGACAGGGGGAAACAATGAGCAGTTCTTC
CASSWTGGNNEQFF